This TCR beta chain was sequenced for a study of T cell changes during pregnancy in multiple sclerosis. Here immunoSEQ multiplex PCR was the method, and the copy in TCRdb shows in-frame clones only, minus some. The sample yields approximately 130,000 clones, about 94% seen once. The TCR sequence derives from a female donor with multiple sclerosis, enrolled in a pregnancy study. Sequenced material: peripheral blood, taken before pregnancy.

CDR3 sequence reads: CASSPPGDMQPQHF. CDR3 sequence (DNA): TGTGCCAGCTCACCACCGGGGGACATGCAGCCCCAGCATTTT. The chain employs TRBV18 and TRBJ1-5; D possibly corresponds to TRBD1 (6 bases). Germline-derived CDR1 and CDR2 are KGHSH and LQKENI. This CDR3 has 14 amino acids. Trimming removed 0 bases at V and 7 bases at J, with 10 bases between.